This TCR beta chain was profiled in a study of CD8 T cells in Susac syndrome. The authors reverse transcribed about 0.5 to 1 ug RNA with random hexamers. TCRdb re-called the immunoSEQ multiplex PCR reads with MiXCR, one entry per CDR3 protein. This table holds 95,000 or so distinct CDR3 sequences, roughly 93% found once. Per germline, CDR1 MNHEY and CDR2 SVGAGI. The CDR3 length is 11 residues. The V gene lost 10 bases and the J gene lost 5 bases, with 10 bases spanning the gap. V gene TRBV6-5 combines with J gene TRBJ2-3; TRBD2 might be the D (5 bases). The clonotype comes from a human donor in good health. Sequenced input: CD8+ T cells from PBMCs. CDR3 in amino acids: CATRRGDTQYF. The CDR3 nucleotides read TGTGCCACGCGCCGGGGAGATACGCAGTATTTT.